Each of the 21 T cell receptor beta chains below was sequenced from the same sample in a study of CD8 T cells in ankylosing spondylitis. TCRdb recomputed calls from the 5' RACE reads with MiXCR, one row per CDR3 protein. This table holds 30,000 to 45,000 distinct CDR3 sequences, more than 15% found once. The source material was blood. The source of these receptors is a male donor with ankylosing spondylitis or in good health (not recorded which).

Only a few counts were recorded for this clonotype. The rearrangement joins TRBV27 to TRBJ2-1; no reliable D call. In germline, CDR1 is MNHEY, CDR2 SMNVEV (reference sequence). The CDR3 is 11 residues long. V lost 7 bases, J lost 7 bases, and 8 bases lay in between. The CDR3 DNA reads as TGTGCCAGCAAAATGGCTAATGAGCAGTTCTTC. Encoded protein: CASKMANEQFF.

There are a few counts of this clonotype. The rearrangement joins TRBV12-3 or TRBV12-4 to TRBJ1-5, with D perhaps matching TRBD1 (5 bases). Trimming took 3 bases from V and 3 from J, leaving 9 bases between them. This CDR3 spans 14 amino acids. CDR3 amino acids: CASSLGPDNQPQHF. The CDR3 DNA sequence: TGTGCCAGCAGTTTGGGGCCAGACAATCAGCCCCAGCATTTT.

The rearrangement links TRBV7-9 to TRBJ2-2; D is unclear. Germline values: CDR1 SEHNR, CDR2 FQNEAQ (reference sequence). This CDR3 has 14 residues. Trimming cost V 2 bases and J 0 bases, with 4 bases left between them. For the CDR3, the DNA is TGTGCCAGCAGCTTAATCTCGAACACCGGGGAGCTGTTTTTT. This codes for CASSLISNTGELFF.

This clonotype was found a few times. The chain carries TRBV4-3 and TRBJ1-4; D gene unclear. The V end was cut by 0 bases, the J end by 2 bases, with 10 bases between. Germline CDR1 is LGHNA and CDR2 is YSLEER. This CDR3 spans 16 amino acids. The CDR3 loop reads CASSQDGPGTNEKLFF. The CDR3 DNA reads as TGCGCCAGCAGCCAAGATGGGCCGGGGACTAATGAAAAACTGTTTTTT.

In its sample, this clonotype was seen a few times. The chain employs TRBV7-3 and TRBJ2-2; 7 nucleotides match TRBD2. Germline V gene lookup returns CDR1 SGHTA and CDR2 FQGTGA. V shed 1 base and J 5 bases; nucleotides not matched to a gene: 10. The CDR3 sequence is 17 residues long. DNA of the CDR3: TGTGCCAGCAGCTTAAGTTCAGCGGGAATCATGACCGGGGAGCTGTTTTTT. Residues: CASSLSSAGIMTGELFF.

The chain is built from TRBV7-3 and TRBJ2-3, with a possible D match to TRBD2 (7 bases). The CDR3 loop spans 14 amino acids. Trimming took 5 bases from V and 4 from J, leaving 13 bases between them. CDR1 and CDR2 from the germline V gene are SGHTA and FQGTGA. The CDR3: CASSVQGGPDTQYF. The DNA for the CDR3 is TGTGCCAGCAGCGTACAGGGAGGGCCAGATACGCAGTATTTT. Using reference TRBV7-3 and TRBJ2-3 for the parts outside the CDR3, the full variable domain is GAGVSQTPSNKVTEKGKYVELRCDPISGHTALYWYRQSLGQGPEFLIYFQGTGAADDSGLPNDRFFAVRPEGSVSTLKIQRTERGDSAVYLCASSVQGGPDTQYFGPGTRLTVL.

V and J are TRBV29-1 and TRBJ2-7; D unclear. The CDR3 runs 11 residues. The germline CDR1 and CDR2 sequences are SQVTM and ANQGSEA. Trimming cost V 3 bases and J 0 bases, with 3 bases left between them. CDR3 bases: TGCAGCGTTGACAACTCCTACGAGCAGTACTTC. This codes for CSVDNSYEQYF.

This clonotype was counted between two and nine times. The rearrangement uses TRBV28 and TRBJ1-1, with 7 bases that match TRBD1. This CDR3 region has 15 residues. From germline, CDR1 is MDHEN and CDR2 SYDVKM. V lost 4 bases and J lost 1; bases outside the gene matches: 6. The CDR3 loop is CASSSLGQRNTEAFF. Written as DNA, the CDR3 is TGTGCCAGCAGTTCCCTGGGACAGAGGAACACTGAAGCTTTCTTT.

The chain is built from TRBV11-2 and TRBJ2-3; D tentatively fits TRBD1 or TRBD2 (5 bases each). This CDR3 comprises 14 residues. Trimming left V 0 bases short and J 9 bases short, with 13 bases between. Germline CDR1 SGHAT, CDR2 FQNNGV. The CDR3 reads CASSLDGTIRTQYF. The CDR3 DNA sequence: TGTGCCAGCAGCTTAGATGGGACCATACGAACGCAGTATTTT.

The chain is built from TRBV20-1 and TRBJ2-1, with 9 bases fitting TRBD2. CDR1 is DFQATT, CDR2 SNEGSKA, per germline (reference sequence). The CDR3 is made up of 15 amino acids. V lost 6 bases, J lost 6 bases, and 12 bases stayed unmatched. The CDR3: CSANPLAGRGNEQFF. The CDR3 DNA reads TGCAGTGCCAATCCCCTAGCGGGAAGGGGCAATGAGCAGTTCTTC.

This clonotype was detected only once. The J gene is TRBJ2-3, the V gene TRBV20-1, with 7 positions matching TRBD1. CDR3 length equals 14 residues. The V and J ends lost 1 base and 0 bases, in that order; junction bases with no gene match: 1. Germline lookup yields CDR1 DFQATT and CDR2 SNEGSKA (reference sequence). CDR3 nucleotide sequence: TGCAGTGCTAGAGGGGGACAGAGCACAGATACGCAGTATTTT. Amino acid sequence: CSARGGQSTDTQYF.

This clonotype was seen only a few times. This rearrangement joins TRBV4-3 to TRBJ2-2; TRBD1 matches at 7 bases. The CDR3 runs 14 residues. V was pared by 6 bases and J by 1 base, with 2 bases of the junction left unmatched. The V gene's germline CDR1 is LGHNA and CDR2 YSLEER. The chain's CDR3 is CASRGTENTGELFF. The CDR3 coding sequence is TGCGCCAGCAGAGGGACAGAGAACACCGGGGAGCTGTTTTTT.

This clonotype has a handful of counts. V gene TRBV20-1 combines with J gene TRBJ2-3; D is unresolved. Germline-derived CDR1 and CDR2 are DFQATT and SNEGSKA (reference sequence). The CDR3 covers 14 residues. V lost 3 bases and J lost 4, with 14 bases in between. Written as DNA, the CDR3 is TGCAGTGCTAGGGCCCCCGGCGGCGCAGATACGCAGTATTTT. It codes for CSARAPGGADTQYF.

The V call is TRBV24-1, the J call TRBJ2-3; D assignment may be TRBD1 or TRBD2 (5 bases each). The V end was cut by 1 base, the J end by 1 base, with 14 bases between. CDR1 and CDR2 (germline): KGHDR, SFDVKD. This CDR3 has 17 amino acids. The CDR3 is CATSDFRGYSGTDTQYF. Written as DNA, the CDR3 is TGTGCCACCAGTGATTTTCGGGGCTACAGCGGCACAGATACGCAGTATTTT.

This clonotype occurred a few times. CDR3 coding DNA: TGTGCCAGCAGCTTAGGGGCAGGGGCGACTGAAGCTTTCTTT. Protein product: CASSLGAGATEAFF. The rearrangement uses TRBV11-2 and TRBJ1-1; maybe TRBD1 (6 bases). Germline V CDR1 and CDR2: SGHAT, FQNNGV. The CDR3 totals 14 residues. With 1 base removed from V and 5 bases from J, the gap between germline ends came to 11 bases.

The rearrangement links TRBV29-1 to TRBJ2-3; the match to TRBD2 covers 7 bases. CDR1 and CDR2 (germline): SQVTM, ANQGSEA. This CDR3 region has 13 residues. The ends lost 1 base at V and 5 bases at J; junction bases unmatched: 3. CDR3 sequence: CSVEGTRRDTQYF. For the CDR3, the DNA is TGCAGCGTTGAAGGGACTAGGAGAGATACGCAGTATTTT.

V gene TRBV28 combines with J gene TRBJ1-5; D gene ambiguous. The CDR3 spans 13 residues. Trimming stripped 3 bases from V and 6 bases from J, with 9 bases between. Germline CDR1 is MDHEN and CDR2 is SYDVKM. The CDR3 DNA follows: TGTGCCAGCAGTTTCGGCGGAGGTCAGCCCCAGCATTTT. Translated: CASSFGGGQPQHF.

The chain employs TRBV20-1 and TRBJ1-4; D is possibly TRBD1 (6 bases). Per the germline V gene, CDR1 is DFQATT and CDR2 is SNEGSKA (reference sequence). This CDR3 is built from 15 residues. The V gene lost 0 bases and the J gene lost 7 bases, with 15 bases spanning the gap. CDR3 loop: CSARDLRGRFEKLFF. The CDR3 nucleotides read TGCAGTGCTAGAGATCTGAGGGGGAGGTTTGAAAAACTGTTTTTT.

This clonotype appeared a few times. The chain is built from TRBV27 and TRBJ2-5; the D gene is possibly TRBD1 (6 bases). CDR1 and CDR2 (germline): MNHEY, SMNVEV (reference sequence). The CDR3 totals 15 residues. Trimming cost V 5 bases and J 4 bases, with 17 bases left between them. CDR3 bases: TGTGCCAGCAGTACAAGGGGGAAGGGGAGAGAGACCCAGTACTTC. Its translation is CASSTRGKGRETQYF.

V usage is TRBV7-2 and J usage is TRBJ2-2; tentative D call: TRBD2 (6 bases). The V gene's germline CDR1 is SGHTA and CDR2 FQGNSA. Trimming took off 10 bases at V and 5 bases at J, with 17 bases between the two ends. This CDR3 spans 14 amino acids. The CDR3: CAIGGPGRTGELFF. The CDR3 nucleotides are TGTGCCATCGGGGGTCCCGGGCGAACCGGGGAGCTGTTTTTT.

Only a few counts were recorded for this clonotype. The chain recombines TRBV12-3 or TRBV12-4 with TRBJ2-3; no reliable D call. V dropped 6 bases and J dropped 3 bases, with 19 bases sitting between them. The CDR3 spans 16 residues. CDR3 bases: TGTGCCAGCAGGGGCTGGGGTTATGGGAAGACAGATACGCAGTATTTT. This gives the protein CASRGWGYGKTDTQYF.